This T cell receptor (beta chain) appears in the sequencing data of a study of identical twins (dated by TCRdb to the mid-2010s). About the investigation overall: To test whether fetal clonotypes persist, this study deep-sequenced TCR alpha and beta repertoires from monozygotic twins, from unrelated adults of various ages, and from cord blood. Replicate twin experiments were performed at different times using different library preparation protocols to rule out contamination. What the authors observed across the whole study: In monozygotic twins, recombination models systematically underestimated out-of-frame TCR alpha sharing, but the models matched the sharing seen between unrelated individuals. Compared with coincidental sharing between unrelated individuals, an excess of low generation-probability sequences was observed among out-of-frame TCR alpha sequences shared between twins. Invariant T cells such as MAIT and iNKT could partly confound zero-insertion analyses, although diverse VJ usage argued against such confounding for most clonotypes. Excess twin sharing in beta out-of-frame sequences was weaker because fewer shared sequences lowered the signal-to-noise ratio. Because the same donors could not be followed over many years, conclusions were based on cross-sectional statistical analysis. Fewer insertions were carried by abundant cord blood beta clonotypes; a weaker similar trend was observed in young adult naive repertoires, while no such trend was observed in memory repertoires.

The CDR3 covers 12 residues, taking in both the cysteine and the phenylalanine. Of the read, only the CDR3 DNA is kept; its 36 bases are in frame from base 1. According to the germline V gene, CDR1 reads SQVTM and CDR2 reads ANQGSEA. V has 6 bases trimmed and J has 2 bases trimmed; junction bases matching no gene number 3. Libraries were prepared through 5' RACE. Sequencing used an Illumina HiSeq 2000. A universal primer binding site was introduced by template switching, and a unique molecular identifier was present in the final cDNA, enabling accurate counting of TCR cDNA molecules. Specific primers in the conserved constant-segment region were used to synthesize first-strand cDNA for TCR alpha and beta chains. Each cDNA library was double barcoded, with a SMART-Mk sample barcode plus Illumina barcodes, to control for contamination. Two successive PCR steps introduced TruSeq adapter sequences along with Illumina sample barcodes. The TCR alpha and beta cDNA libraries were sequenced on the Illumina HiSeq platform using custom primers. The study's own analysis went as follows. MiGEC was used to process raw reads and extract unique molecular identifiers, and MiXCR was used to find CDR3 positions. For each individual, recombination models were inferred using an EM algorithm with the repgenHMM and IGoR tools. Shared clonotype analysis was performed with the tcR package in R, normalizing sharing by the product of cloneset sizes. Out-of-frame nonproductive sequences were analyzed to study raw recombination free of thymic and clonal selection effects. The raw public reads went through TCRdb reprocessing: fastp at Q25, MiXCR clone calling, in-frame beta chains kept. Records with the same CDR3 protein are collapsed into one entry carrying the most frequent genes and DNA. TCRdb's processing, not the authors', yielded these V and J calls. In all, the sample holds some 600,000 distinct CDR3 sequences, and about 7.6% of those were seen once. The ten largest clones represent 1.5% to 2% of the sample.

This clonotype was detected many times. Which antigen it targets is not known. No base quality values were provided; no much bigger clone lies one nucleotide off. All donors were healthy Caucasians. The twin cohort comprised three pairs of female monozygotic twins, all aged roughly 18 to 29 years. Peripheral blood mononuclear cells were used as the source from which RNA for TCR libraries was isolated. The sample also formed part of further work on yellow fever vaccine responses in identical twins. Drawing on the second study: The authors reported that the T cell response to vaccination in identical twins appeared partly convergent and partly personalized. In identical twins, the study followed T cell clones that responded to the vaccine with precision.

Recombination connected TRBV29-1 to TRBJ2-5, with 7 bases matching TRBD1. The origin of this receptor is a woman younger than 30 in good health. Sample: PBMCs. The CDR3 here reads CSVMTGQETQYF. DNA sequence: TGCAGCGTGATGACAGGGCAAGAGACCCAGTACTTC.